This T cell receptor beta chain was sequenced during a study of T cell responses to AZD1222 COVID-19 vaccine. Method: immunoSEQ multiplex PCR; TCRdb's copy keeps in-frame clones and lacks some. The sample has under 70,000 clones, over 70% seen once. The V gene's germline CDR1 is SEHNR and CDR2 FQNEAQ (reference sequence). Between the trimmed V and J ends, which lost 2 bases and 0 bases, there was a span of 7 bases. The CDR3 runs 15 residues. The chain is built from TRBV7-9 and TRBJ2-2; D is uncertain. The sequences come from peripheral blood, collected on day 0 of AZD1222 vaccination. This clonotype was sampled from an adult in good health. CDR3 protein: CASSLRSSNTGELFF. The CDR3 DNA reads TGTGCCAGCAGCTTACGCAGCTCGAACACCGGGGAGCTGTTTTTT.